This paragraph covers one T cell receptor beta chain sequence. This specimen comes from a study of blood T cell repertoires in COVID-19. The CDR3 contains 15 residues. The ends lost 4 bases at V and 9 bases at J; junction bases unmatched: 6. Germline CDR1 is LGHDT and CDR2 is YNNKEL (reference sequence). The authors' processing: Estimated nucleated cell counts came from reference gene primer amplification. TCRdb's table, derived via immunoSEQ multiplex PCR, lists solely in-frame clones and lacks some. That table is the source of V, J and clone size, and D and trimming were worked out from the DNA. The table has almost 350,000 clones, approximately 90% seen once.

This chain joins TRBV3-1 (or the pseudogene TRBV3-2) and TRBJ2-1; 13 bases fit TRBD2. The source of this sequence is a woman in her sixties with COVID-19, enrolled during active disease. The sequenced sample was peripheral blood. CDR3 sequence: CASSPRLAGGAEQFF. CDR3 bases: TGTGCCAGCAGCCCCCGACTAGCGGGGGGCGCTGAGCAGTTCTTC.